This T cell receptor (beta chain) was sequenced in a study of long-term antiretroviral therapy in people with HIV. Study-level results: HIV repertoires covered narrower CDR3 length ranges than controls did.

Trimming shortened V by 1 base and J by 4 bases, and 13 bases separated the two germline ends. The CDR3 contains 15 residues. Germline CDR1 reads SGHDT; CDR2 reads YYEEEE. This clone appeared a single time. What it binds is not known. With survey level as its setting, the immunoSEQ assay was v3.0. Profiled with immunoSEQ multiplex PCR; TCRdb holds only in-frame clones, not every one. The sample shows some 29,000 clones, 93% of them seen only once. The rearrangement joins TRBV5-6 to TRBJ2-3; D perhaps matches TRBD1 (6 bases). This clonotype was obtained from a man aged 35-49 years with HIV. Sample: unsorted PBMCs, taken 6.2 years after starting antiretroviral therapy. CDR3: CASSLTGWKADTQYF. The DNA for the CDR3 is TGTGCCAGCAGCTTGACAGGGTGGAAGGCAGATACGCAGTATTTT.